These 3 T cell receptor beta chains were sequenced from one sample in a study of cytomegalovirus exposure and HLA in healthy donors (dated by TCRdb to between 2016 and 2019). Library method: the immunoSEQ multiplex PCR assay. For the multiplex PCR, a mixture combining 60 forward primers for TCR Vbeta segments and 13 reverse primers for TCR Jbeta segments was used. Drawn from immuneACCESS, this table holds only the in-frame rearrangements with V and J called that TCRdb kept. Clones are partly lost; checked studies trace under half to an unresolved V gene and leave the rest unexplained. Within this sample are around 190,000 clones, with approximately 80% of them counted one time only. 2.9% of the sample is in the top ten clones. The sequenced sample consisted of PBMCs. Receptors originate from a woman aged 25 to 39 in good health and CMV-seronegative.

The genes are TRBV19 and TRBJ1-4; D gene unclear. This CDR3 has 13 amino acids. Trimming took off 4 bases at V and 8 bases at J, with 11 bases between the two ends. The germline CDR1 and CDR2 sequences are LNHDA and SQIVND (reference sequence). The CDR3 reads CASSTGWREKLFF. CDR3 DNA sequence: TGTGCCAGTAGTACCGGGTGGAGAGAAAAACTGTTTTTT. The full variable domain, with the rest looked up from reference TRBV19 and TRBJ1-4, is DGGITQSPKYLFRKEGQNVTLSCEQNLNHDAMYWYRQDPGQGLRLIYYSQIVNDFQKGDIAEGYSVSREKKESFPLTVTSAQKNPTAFYLCASSTGWREKLFFGSGTQLSVL.

V is TRBV5-1 and J is TRBJ1-1, with D possibly matching TRBD1 (6 bases). V shed 0 bases and J shed 10 bases, with 16 bases lying between them. The germline CDR1 and CDR2 sequences are SGHRS and YFSETQ. The CDR3 extends over 14 amino acids. The CDR3 loop is CASSLGGPFLSAFF. The CDR3 nucleotides are TGCGCCAGCAGCTTGGGGGGGCCGTTCTTGTCAGCTTTCTTT.

This chain links TRBV7-8 with TRBJ2-3, with a possible D match to TRBD2 (6 bases). Trimming stripped 5 bases from V and 5 bases from J, with 20 bases between. Germline V CDR1 and CDR2: SGHVS, FQNEAQ. The length of the CDR3 is 16 residues. The CDR3 sequence is CASSVVPNLAEDTQYF. In nucleotides, the CDR3 is TGTGCCAGCAGCGTAGTCCCCAATTTAGCGGAAGATACGCAGTATTTT.